This passage covers 19 T cell receptor beta chains from one sample sequenced in a study of Graves' ophthalmopathy and Graves' hyperthyroidism. Scientists amplified the TCR beta CDR3 regions from RNA transcripts. A first-round RT-PCR used HTBI primers, followed by a second-round multiplex PCR. One entry per CDR3 protein results from TCRdb running MiXCR on the multiplex PCR reads. This table has over a million distinct CDR3 sequences, approximately 35% appearing once. The source material was peripheral blood or thyroid tissue (not recorded which). These receptors originate from an adult man with Graves' hyperthyroidism.

Many counts were recorded for this clonotype. The rearrangement links TRBV25-1 to TRBJ1-1; D uncertain. Germline V gene lookup returns CDR1 MGHDK and CDR2 SYGVNS. Trimming stripped 4 bases from V and 6 bases from J, with 12 bases between. CDR3 size: 13 residues. In DNA form, the CDR3 reads TGTGCCAGCAGTGCCGGTCACTTGGCTGAAGCTTTCTTT. This encodes CASSAGHLAEAFF.

The chain recombines TRBV10-3 with TRBJ2-3; D tentatively fits TRBD1 or TRBD2 (5 bases each). Trimming removed 5 bases from V and 6 bases from J, with 18 bases in between. The germline V gene encodes CDR1 ENHRY and CDR2 SYGVKD. The CDR3 length is 15 residues. The CDR3: CAISRDGAPSDTQYF. Written as DNA, the CDR3 is TGTGCCATCAGTCGGGACGGAGCCCCTTCGGATACGCAGTATTTT.

This clonotype was counted between two and nine times. CDR3 sequence: CASSQTPSSYEQYF. DNA of the CDR3: TGCGCCAGCAGCCAGACTCCGTCCTCCTACGAGCAGTACTTC. V usage is TRBV4-1 and J usage is TRBJ2-7; D is unresolved. The V end lost 3 bases, the J end lost 0 bases, and 9 bases lay between the germline ends. Per the germline V gene, CDR1 is MGHRA and CDR2 is YSYEKL. This CDR3 spans 14 amino acids.

The chain links TRBV10-3 to TRBJ1-4; 9 bases agree with TRBD1. From germline, CDR1 is ENHRY and CDR2 SYGVKD. The junction had 12 bases not matched to a gene; V was cut back by 7 bases and J by 12 bases. The CDR3 runs 14 residues. The CDR3 is CAIKNPGQGLELFF. CDR3 nucleotide sequence: TGTGCCATCAAGAACCCGGGACAGGGTTTGGAACTGTTTTTT.

This clonotype was detected ten times or more. This chain links TRBV6-2 or TRBV6-3 with TRBJ2-2, with D unclear. Germline V gene lookup returns CDR1 MNHEY and CDR2 SVGEGT. Trimming left V 5 bases short and J 2 bases short, with 12 bases between. The CDR3 length is 15 residues. CDR3 sequence (DNA): TGTGCCAGCAGTGCGCCCCCTTTCAACACCGGGGAGCTGTTTTTT. Translation: CASSAPPFNTGELFF.

This chain connects TRBV18 to TRBJ2-5; D call uncertain. The CDR3 is 14 residues long. Per the germline V gene, CDR1 is KGHSH and CDR2 is LQKENI. Trimming cost V 0 bases and J 5 bases, with 10 bases left between them. In DNA form, the CDR3 reads TGTGCCAGCTCACCACCTGCCAGGCTGGAGACCCAGTACTTC. This encodes CASSPPARLETQYF.

The chain is built from TRBV10-3 and TRBJ1-1; 8 bases match TRBD1. Losses at the gene ends were 4 bases for V and 4 bases for J; bases not matched to a gene: 5. Germline V CDR1 and CDR2: ENHRY, SYGVKD. The CDR3 length is 14 residues. The CDR3 DNA follows: TGTGCCATCAGTGGGACAGGGCGTACCACTGAAGCTTTCTTT. It translates to CAISGTGRTTEAFF.

About this clonotype itself: One end of the junction fails to match germline, which may point to a read error. The J gene is TRBJ2-7, the V gene TRBV7-2; the D is unclear. Germline CDR1 SGHTA, CDR2 FQGNSA. The CDR3 is made up of 11 amino acids. The CDR3 sequence: CASSQLYEQCF. CDR3 nucleotide sequence: TGTGCCAGCAGTCAACTCTACGAGCAGTGCTTC.

The V call is TRBV25-1, the J call TRBJ1-1; 10 bases fit TRBD1. V was clipped by 5 bases and J by 11 bases; unmatched bases: 26. The germline V gene encodes CDR1 MGHDK and CDR2 SYGVNS. The CDR3 contains 19 residues. The CDR3 DNA reads as TGTGCCAGCAGTTTATATCCCCACAGCGACAGGGGGCAACGGGTCGGTGCTTTCTTT. This translates into CASSLYPHSDRGQRVGAFF. The whole variable domain, remainder taken from reference TRBV25-1 and TRBJ1-1, is EADIYQTPRYLVIGTGKKITLECSQTMGHDKMYWYQQDPGMELHLIHYSYGVNSTEKGDLSSESTVSRIRTEHFPLTLESARPSHTSQYLCASSLYPHSDRGQRVGAFFGQGTRLTVV.

The V gene is TRBV20-1, the J gene TRBJ2-7, with D possibly TRBD1 on 6 matching bases. Germline V CDR1 and CDR2: DFQATT, SNEGSKA (reference sequence). The CDR3 runs 13 residues. V gave up 6 bases and J gave up 6 bases, with 18 bases separating them. For the CDR3, the DNA is TGCAGTGCCGAGAGGGACACCCCTGGCGAGCAGTACTTC. Translated: CSAERDTPGEQYF.

V and J are TRBV4-2 and TRBJ2-7; TRBD2 agrees at 8 bases. Losses at the gene ends were 0 bases for V and 7 bases for J; bases not matched to a gene: 11. The CDR3 length is 16 residues. In germline, CDR1 is LGHNA, CDR2 YNFKEQ. In nucleotides, the CDR3 is TGTGCCAGCAGCCAAGAGCAGGGACTAGAAGCCGGGGAGCAGTACTTC. Amino acids: CASSQEQGLEAGEQYF.

The table lists this clonotype with a few counts. At one end the junction does not follow the germline gene, possibly because of a read error. The chain's CDR3 is CASSYRLAGGSHEQYF. The CDR3, as DNA: TGTGCCAGCAGTTATCGCCTAGCGGGAGGCTCCCACGAGCAGTACTTC. This sequence joins TRBV6-5 and TRBJ2-7; 11 bases are shared with TRBD2. Germline CDR1 reads MNHEY; CDR2 reads SVGAGI. This CDR3 has 16 residues.

The chain couples TRBV7-8 to TRBJ2-7; 12 bases agree with TRBD2. Trimming cost V 6 bases and J 2 bases; bases outside gene matches: 5. CDR3 length: 15 residues. CDR1 is SGHVS and CDR2 is FQNEAQ in the germline V gene. The CDR3 coding sequence is TGTGCCAGCAGATCCACTAGCGGGGGGCCCTACGAGCAGTACTTC. Translating it yields CASRSTSGGPYEQYF.

This chain uses TRBV20-1 with TRBJ2-5, with a weak D call TRBD1 (5 bases). This CDR3 region has 14 residues. CDR1 and CDR2 from the germline V gene are DFQATT and SNEGSKA (reference sequence). Trimming shortened V by 7 bases and J by 3 bases, and 18 bases separated the two germline ends. The CDR3 is CSGATTVGKETQYF. The CDR3 bases are TGCAGTGGCGCGACGACAGTTGGTAAAGAGACCCAGTACTTC.

J is TRBJ1-6 and V is TRBV15; TRBD1 matches 7 bases. CDR3 length: 14 residues. Looked up from germline, CDR1 is LNHNV and CDR2 is YYDKDF (reference sequence). V lost 3 bases to trimming and J lost 7 bases; unmatched junction nucleotides: 3. The CDR3 nucleotides are TGTGCCACCAGCAGGGGACAGCACAATTCACCCCTCCACTTT. Protein sequence: CATSRGQHNSPLHF.

This clonotype was counted many times. The chain employs TRBV10-3 and TRBJ1-1; D may be TRBD1 (5 bases). The V and J ends lost 9 bases and 1 base respectively, with 9 bases between them. This CDR3 has 12 residues. Germline CDR1 ENHRY, CDR2 SYGVKD. CDR3: CAISGWNTEAFF. The CDR3, as DNA: TGTGCCATATCAGGGTGGAACACTGAAGCTTTCTTT.

Many counts were recorded for this clonotype. V usage is TRBV29-1 and J usage is TRBJ1-1; tentatively, D is TRBD1 (5 bases). Germline values: CDR1 SQVTM, CDR2 ANQGSEA. The CDR3 consists of 12 residues. With 7 bases removed from V and 4 bases from J, the gap between germline ends came to 13 bases. The CDR3 DNA reads as TGCAGCGGGATTAGGGGTTTCACTGAAGCTTTCTTT. It encodes CSGIRGFTEAFF.

V and J are TRBV13 and TRBJ1-4, with 10 nucleotides matching TRBD1. This CDR3 comprises 17 residues. Germline lookup yields CDR1 PRHDT and CDR2 FYEKMQ (reference sequence). With V trimmed by 4 bases and J by 0 bases, 5 bases remained unmatched. CDR3 sequence reads: CASSSGTGEATNEKLFF. Written as DNA, the CDR3 is TGTGCCAGCAGCTCCGGGACAGGGGAGGCAACTAATGAAAAACTGTTTTTT.

The table lists this clonotype with a few counts. The chain uses TRBV28 and TRBJ2-7, with TRBD2 as a possible D gene (6 bases). V lost 6 bases and J lost 3, with 15 bases in between. CDR1 MDHEN and CDR2 SYDVKM come from the germline V gene. The CDR3 contains 14 residues. The CDR3 nucleotides are TGTGCCAGCAGACTGGGGACTTCCAACTACGAGCAGTACTTC. Its protein product is CASRLGTSNYEQYF.